What follows are 18 T cell receptor beta chains derived from one specimen sequenced in a study of T cell responses to AZD1222 COVID-19 vaccine. TCRdb's table, derived via immunoSEQ multiplex PCR, lists solely in-frame clones and lacks some. The sample has 150,000 or so clones; 90% are singletons. The sequencing here drew on peripheral blood, taken on day 0 of AZD1222 vaccination. These TCRs come from an adult in good health.

V is TRBV13 and J is TRBJ1-1; tentatively, D is TRBD1 (5 bases). CDR1 and CDR2 (germline): PRHDT, FYEKMQ (reference sequence). Trimming shortened V by 7 bases and J by 1 base, and 13 bases separated the two germline ends. This CDR3 has 14 amino acids. CDR3 residues: CASKSGTANTEAFF. CDR3 DNA sequence: TGTGCCAGCAAGTCCGGGACGGCGAACACTGAAGCTTTCTTT.

The chain recombines TRBV5-1 with TRBJ1-2; D is ambiguous. The V gene lost 4 bases and the J gene lost 3 bases, with 16 bases spanning the gap. CDR3 length: 15 amino acids. Germline V gene lookup returns CDR1 SGHRS and CDR2 YFSETQ. CDR3 in amino acids: CASSPPGSSYYGYTF. DNA for the CDR3: TGCGCCAGCAGCCCTCCGGGAAGCTCGTACTATGGCTACACCTTC.

The gene calls are TRBV19 and TRBJ1-2; 9 bases map to TRBD1. V gave up 4 bases and J gave up 6 bases; unmatched junction bases: 6. Germline CDR1 reads LNHDA; CDR2 reads SQIVND (reference sequence). The CDR3 loop spans 14 amino acids. CDR3 sequence (DNA): TGTGCCAGTAGTACCGGGACAGGGATGGATGGCTACACCTTC. Residues: CASSTGTGMDGYTF.

V usage is TRBV5-6 and J usage is TRBJ2-5; 13 nucleotides agree with TRBD2. The CDR3 is made up of 17 amino acids. The J segment lost 1 base and the V segment lost 2 bases, leaving 5 bases of the junction unmatched. CDR1 is SGHDT, CDR2 YYEEEE, per germline. DNA for the CDR3: TGTGCCAGCAGCTTCCCGGGACTAGCGGGGTCCCAAGAGACCCAGTACTTC. Its translation is CASSFPGLAGSQETQYF.

This clone was found once. The V call is TRBV9, the J call TRBJ1-2; tentatively, D is TRBD1 (5 bases). Trimming cost V 0 bases and J 4 bases, with 13 bases left between them. Germline V gene sequence: CDR1 SGDLS, CDR2 YYNGEE. The CDR3 is 15 residues long. CDR3 residues: CASSVAPQGGYGYTF. CDR3 DNA: TGTGCCAGCAGCGTAGCTCCCCAGGGTGGCTATGGCTACACCTTC.

This chain uses TRBV6-5 with TRBJ2-7; TRBD1 agrees at 9 bases. This CDR3 has 15 residues. The junction had 6 bases not matched to a gene; V was cut back by 0 bases and J by 6 bases. Germline V gives CDR1 MNHEY, CDR2 SVGAGI. This CDR3 reads CASSYSADRGFEQYF. In nucleotides, the CDR3 is TGTGCCAGCAGTTACTCCGCGGACAGGGGATTCGAGCAGTACTTC.

The gene calls are TRBV15 and TRBJ2-5, with unresolved D. The CDR3 is made up of 11 amino acids. V was clipped by 1 base and J by 4 bases, with 1 base between them. Germline assignment: CDR1 LNHNV and CDR2 YYDKDF (reference sequence). DNA of the CDR3: TGTGCCACCAGCAGAGCAGAGACCCAGTACTTC. This gives the protein CATSRAETQYF.

This chain links TRBV27 with TRBJ2-5; 7 bases map to TRBD1. V shed 5 bases and J 7 bases; nucleotides not matched to a gene: 10. This CDR3 has 14 residues. The V gene's germline CDR1 is MNHEY and CDR2 SMNVEV (reference sequence). The CDR3 loop is CASSVGTADGTQYF. CDR3 nucleotide sequence: TGTGCCAGCAGTGTAGGGACAGCCGACGGGACCCAGTACTTC.

The chain uses TRBV29-1 and TRBJ1-1; TRBD1 is a possible D gene (6 bases). The V gene lost 4 bases and the J gene lost 1 base, with 13 bases spanning the gap. The germline V gene encodes CDR1 SQVTM and CDR2 ANQGSEA. This CDR3 is 14 amino acids long. CDR3 in DNA: TGCAGCGTTGGGGGGGGCCTGGGGAACACTGAAGCTTTCTTT. Residues: CSVGGGLGNTEAFF.

The V call is TRBV7-6, the J call TRBJ1-3, with D possibly being TRBD1 (5 bases). The length of the CDR3 is 17 residues. The V and J ends lost 0 bases and 0 bases respectively, with 12 bases between them. Looked up from germline, CDR1 is SGHVS and CDR2 is FNYEAQ. The CDR3 reads CASSLAITGVSGNTIYF. The CDR3 region has the DNA TGTGCCAGCAGCTTAGCTATAACAGGTGTCTCTGGAAACACCATATATTTT.

V and J are TRBV12-3 or TRBV12-4 and TRBJ1-2; no firm D call. V lost 2 bases, J lost 4 bases, and 5 bases lay in between. The CDR3 has 12 residues. The CDR3 nucleotides read TGTGCCAGCAGTTTATATGGCTATGGCTACACCTTC. It yields the protein CASSLYGYGYTF.

The genes are TRBV11-2 and TRBJ1-4; D perhaps matches TRBD1 (6 bases). In germline, CDR1 is SGHAT, CDR2 FQNNGV. The CDR3 is 14 amino acids. Between the trimmed V and J ends, which lost 6 bases and 10 bases, there was a span of 18 bases. The CDR3 here is CASRDTAVGGKLFF. The CDR3 DNA reads TGTGCCAGCAGGGACACGGCCGTAGGGGGAAAACTGTTTTTT.

The J gene is TRBJ1-2, the V gene TRBV19; the D is unclear. Germline CDR1 LNHDA, CDR2 SQIVND (reference sequence). The V and J ends lost 5 bases and 8 bases respectively, with 12 bases between them. This CDR3 is built from 12 residues. This CDR3 is CASSPRLGGYTF. The CDR3 DNA sequence: TGTGCCAGTAGTCCCCGTCTAGGCGGCTACACCTTC.

V usage is TRBV11-3 and J usage is TRBJ1-3, with D unclear. The CDR3 covers 14 residues. The germline V and J ends were trimmed by 0 bases and 1 base, with 4 bases remaining between them. Germline lookup yields CDR1 SGHNT and CDR2 YENEEA. The CDR3, as DNA: TGTGCCAGCAGCTTAGATTTTTCTGGAAACACCATATATTTT. Translation: CASSLDFSGNTIYF.

A few counts support this clone. The chain recombines TRBV6-5 with TRBJ1-5, with TRBD1 identical over 8 bases. Germline trimming cut 6 bases from V and 5 bases from J; bases unmatched to any gene: 9. CDR1 MNHEY and CDR2 SVGAGI come from the germline V gene. CDR3 length: 15 residues. CDR3 residues: CASRPTGGGYQPQHF. The DNA of the CDR3 is TGTGCCAGCAGGCCCACAGGGGGTGGTTATCAGCCCCAGCATTTT.

The chain recombines TRBV5-6 with TRBJ2-7, with D possibly being TRBD2 (6 bases). This CDR3 is built from 14 residues. Per germline, CDR1 SGHDT and CDR2 YYEEEE. V lost 2 bases and J 5 bases, leaving 14 bases between the germline ends. The CDR3 protein is CASSFRLGVNEQYF. CDR3 DNA: TGTGCCAGCAGCTTCCGACTAGGGGTTAACGAGCAGTACTTC. Using reference TRBV5-6 and TRBJ2-7 for the parts outside the CDR3, the full variable domain is DAGVTQSPTHLIKTRGQQVTLRCSPKSGHDTVSWYQQALGQGPQFIFQYYEEEERQRGNFPDRFSGHQFPNYSSELNVNALLLGDSALYLCASSFRLGVNEQYFGPGTRLTVT.

CDR3 sequence: CASTRDTYSEAFF. The CDR3, as DNA: TGTGCCAGCACCCGGGACACCTATTCTGAAGCTTTCTTT. This chain uses TRBV28 with TRBJ1-1; D possibly corresponds to TRBD1 (6 bases). Trimming took off 7 bases at V and 6 bases at J, with 15 bases between the two ends. Germline CDR1 MDHEN, CDR2 SYDVKM. The CDR3 spans 13 residues.

V gene TRBV3-1 (or the pseudogene TRBV3-2) combines with J gene TRBJ2-1; TRBD2 matches at 11 bases. The germline V gene has CDR1 LGHDT and CDR2 YNNKEL (reference sequence). The CDR3 runs 16 residues. With V trimmed by 5 bases and J by 7 bases, 10 bases remained unmatched. CDR3 residues: CASSARLAGPGNEQFF. The CDR3 DNA is TGTGCCAGCAGCGCACGACTAGCGGGGCCGGGGAATGAGCAGTTCTTC.